This is a list of T cell receptor beta chains from one sample in a study of T cell repertoires in cytomegalovirus infection. The antigens for these receptors are not known. TCRdb used MiXCR to reprocess the reads, holding one entry per CDR3 protein. Of about 78,000 distinct CDR3 sequences in the sample, about 40% were seen once. The specimen was CD8+ T cells from cultured PBMCs, collected from culture after CMV antigen stimulation. The receptors come from a human donor in good health (CMV status not recorded). Some clones in this sample may be carry-over from other donors' samples. Both conserved end residues are part of each CDR3. D genes are given only for firm matches. Clone size is stated in some rows and not others, as once, few, many or a class when expanded.

abundance: .; d_gene: .; v_gene: TRBV27; j_gene: TRBJ1-5; CDR3nt: TGTGCCAGCAGGACAAGCAATCAGCCCCAGCATTTT; CDR3aa: CASRTSNQPQHF
abundance: few; d_gene: TRBD2; v_gene: TRBV6-5; j_gene: TRBJ2-1; CDR3nt: TGTGCCAGCAGATGGGGGGGGGCCTACAATGAGCAGTTCTTC; CDR3aa: CASRWGGAYNEQFF
abundance: many; d_gene: .; v_gene: TRBV7-2; j_gene: TRBJ2-7; CDR3nt: TGTGCCAGCAGCGCGGACGTCTACGAGCAGTACTTC; CDR3aa: CASSADVYEQYF
abundance: few; d_gene: .; v_gene: TRBV7-2; j_gene: TRBJ2-1; CDR3nt: TGTGCCAGCAGCTTAGTTGTGACAGGCCGGGGCAACAATGAGCAGTTCTTC; CDR3aa: CASSLVVTGRGNNEQFF
abundance: .; d_gene: .; v_gene: TRBV4-1; j_gene: TRBJ1-1; CDR3nt: TGCGCCAGCAGCCAAGATCAGGGAGCTTTCTTT; CDR3aa: CASSQDQGAFF
abundance: few; d_gene: .; v_gene: TRBV7-3; j_gene: TRBJ2-7; CDR3nt: TGTGCCAGCAGCTTTGGACGATACTACGAGCAGTACTTC; CDR3aa: CASSFGRYYEQYF
abundance: few; d_gene: TRBD2; v_gene: TRBV14; j_gene: TRBJ2-7; CDR3nt: TGTGCCAGCAGCCGAACGGGCGGGGGGGTGTCCTACGAGCAGTACTTC; CDR3aa: CASSRTGGGVSYEQYF
abundance: .; d_gene: .; v_gene: TRBV4-2; j_gene: TRBJ2-1; CDR3nt: TGTGCCAGCAGCCAACCACCGAGAGGGGAAGGGGCCTACAATGAGCAGTTCTTC; CDR3aa: CASSQPPRGEGAYNEQFF
abundance: .; d_gene: .; v_gene: TRBV27; j_gene: TRBJ2-6; CDR3nt: TGTGCCAGCAGTTTTTCGGTCAGCGGGGCCAACGTCCTGACTTTC; CDR3aa: CASSFSVSGANVLTF
abundance: few; d_gene: TRBD1; v_gene: TRBV6-2/TRBV6-3; j_gene: TRBJ2-1; CDR3nt: TGTGCCAGCAGCCGGGGACAGGGTTTCTACAATGAGCAGTTCTTC; CDR3aa: CASSRGQGFYNEQFF
abundance: .; d_gene: .; v_gene: TRBV28; j_gene: TRBJ1-1; CDR3nt: TGTGCCAGCAGTCCGAGGACGGACGGTTCTGAAGCTTTCTTT; CDR3aa: CASSPRTDGSEAFF
abundance: .; d_gene: .; v_gene: TRBV20-1; j_gene: TRBJ1-4; CDR3nt: TGCAGTGCCCGAACACCTGACGCAACTAATGAAAAACTGTTTTTT; CDR3aa: CSARTPDATNEKLFF
abundance: .; d_gene: TRBD2; v_gene: TRBV27; j_gene: TRBJ2-7; CDR3nt: TGTGCCAGCAGTTTATCAGTACCCGGGCTAGCGGGGGATGGCGAGCAGTACTTC; CDR3aa: CASSLSVPGLAGDGEQYF
abundance: .; d_gene: TRBD1; v_gene: TRBV4-3; j_gene: TRBJ1-3; CDR3nt: TGCGCCAGCAGCCAAGGCCGGGACAGTAACGTCCTTAGCTCTGGAAACACCATATATTTT; CDR3aa: CASSQGRDSNVLSSGNTIYF
abundance: .; d_gene: TRBD2; v_gene: TRBV10-3; j_gene: TRBJ2-7; CDR3nt: TGTGCCATCAGTGAGTCCAAGCGGGACGGGAAACACGGGCCCTCCTACGAGCAGTACTTC; CDR3aa: CAISESKRDGKHGPSYEQYF
abundance: .; d_gene: .; v_gene: TRBV7-8; j_gene: TRBJ1-5; CDR3nt: TGTGCCAGCAGCCCCAGCCCCAATCAGCCCCAGCATTTT; CDR3aa: CASSPSPNQPQHF